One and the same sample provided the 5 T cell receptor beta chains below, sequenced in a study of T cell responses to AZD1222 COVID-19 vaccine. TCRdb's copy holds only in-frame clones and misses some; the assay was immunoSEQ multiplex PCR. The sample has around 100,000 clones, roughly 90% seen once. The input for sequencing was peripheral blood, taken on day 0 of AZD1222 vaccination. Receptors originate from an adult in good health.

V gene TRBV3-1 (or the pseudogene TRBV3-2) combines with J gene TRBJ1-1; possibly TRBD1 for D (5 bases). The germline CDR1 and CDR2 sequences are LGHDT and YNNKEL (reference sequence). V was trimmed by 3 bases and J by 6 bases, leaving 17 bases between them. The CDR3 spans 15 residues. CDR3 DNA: TGTGCCAGCAGCCAGAGTGAGGGGCGCGGCGCTGAAGCTTTCTTT. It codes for CASSQSEGRGAEAFF.

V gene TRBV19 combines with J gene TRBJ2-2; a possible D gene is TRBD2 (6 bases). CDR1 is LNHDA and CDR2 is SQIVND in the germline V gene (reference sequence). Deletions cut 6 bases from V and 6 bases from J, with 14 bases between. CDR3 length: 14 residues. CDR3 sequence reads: CASSRRGDAGELFF. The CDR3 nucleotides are TGTGCCAGTAGCAGGCGGGGAGACGCCGGGGAGCTGTTTTTT.

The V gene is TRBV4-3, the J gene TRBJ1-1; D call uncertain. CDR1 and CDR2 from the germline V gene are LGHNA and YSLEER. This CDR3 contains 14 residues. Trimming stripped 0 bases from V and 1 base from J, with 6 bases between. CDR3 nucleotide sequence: TGCGCCAGCAGCCAAGATCTGTCGAACACTGAAGCTTTCTTT. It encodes CASSQDLSNTEAFF.

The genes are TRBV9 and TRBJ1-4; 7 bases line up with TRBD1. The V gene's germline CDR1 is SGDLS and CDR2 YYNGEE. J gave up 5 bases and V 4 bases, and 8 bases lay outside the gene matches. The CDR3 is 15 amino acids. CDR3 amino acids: CASSHAGQTNEKLFF. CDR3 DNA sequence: TGTGCCAGCAGCCATGCGGGACAGACGAATGAAAAACTGTTTTTT.

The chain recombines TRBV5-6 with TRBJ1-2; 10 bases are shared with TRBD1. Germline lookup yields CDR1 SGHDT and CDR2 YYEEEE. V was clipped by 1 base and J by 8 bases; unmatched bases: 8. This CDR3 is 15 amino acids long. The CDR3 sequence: CASSLPDRGIGGYTF. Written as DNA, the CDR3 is TGTGCCAGCAGCTTGCCGGACAGGGGGATTGGCGGCTACACCTTC.